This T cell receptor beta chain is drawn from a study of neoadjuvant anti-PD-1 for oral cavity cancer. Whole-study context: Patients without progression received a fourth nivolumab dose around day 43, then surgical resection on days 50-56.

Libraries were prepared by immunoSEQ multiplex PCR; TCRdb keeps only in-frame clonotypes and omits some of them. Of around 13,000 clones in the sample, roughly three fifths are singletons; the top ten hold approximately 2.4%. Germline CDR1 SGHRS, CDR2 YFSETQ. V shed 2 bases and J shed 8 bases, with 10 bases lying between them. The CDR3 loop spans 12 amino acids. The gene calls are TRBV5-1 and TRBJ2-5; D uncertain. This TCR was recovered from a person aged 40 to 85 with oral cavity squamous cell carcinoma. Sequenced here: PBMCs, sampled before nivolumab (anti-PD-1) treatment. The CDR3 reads CASSFELATQYF. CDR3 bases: TGCGCCAGCAGCTTCGAACTGGCAACCCAGTACTTC.